The text below deals with one T cell receptor beta chain. The antigen is unknown. Trimming took 0 bases from V and 3 from J; bases not matched to a gene: 7. The CDR3 contains 17 residues. Germline lookup yields CDR1 SGHDN and CDR2 FVKESK. The data are from a study of OX40 agonist ivuxolimab in advanced cancers. Some clones are missing from TCRdb's copy, which holds only in-frame ones; the method was immunoSEQ multiplex PCR. The table has 45,000 to 65,000 clones, nearly 80% seen once. Broader study findings: Fewer expanded clones were found on average in CD4+ than in CD8+ T cells. Some patients without response likewise showed low normalized clonal expansion.

The V gene is TRBV14, the J gene TRBJ2-1; 8 bases are shared with TRBD1. Sequencing was performed on CD4+ or CD8+ T cells sorted from blood, taken in a trial of the OX40 agonist ivuxolimab. The TCR originated in an adult with an advanced solid tumor such as melanoma, head and neck, liver or kidney cancer. CDR3 loop: CASSQEIDRGFYNEQFF. The CDR3 DNA reads TGTGCCAGCAGCCAAGAAATCGACAGGGGATTCTACAATGAGCAGTTCTTC.